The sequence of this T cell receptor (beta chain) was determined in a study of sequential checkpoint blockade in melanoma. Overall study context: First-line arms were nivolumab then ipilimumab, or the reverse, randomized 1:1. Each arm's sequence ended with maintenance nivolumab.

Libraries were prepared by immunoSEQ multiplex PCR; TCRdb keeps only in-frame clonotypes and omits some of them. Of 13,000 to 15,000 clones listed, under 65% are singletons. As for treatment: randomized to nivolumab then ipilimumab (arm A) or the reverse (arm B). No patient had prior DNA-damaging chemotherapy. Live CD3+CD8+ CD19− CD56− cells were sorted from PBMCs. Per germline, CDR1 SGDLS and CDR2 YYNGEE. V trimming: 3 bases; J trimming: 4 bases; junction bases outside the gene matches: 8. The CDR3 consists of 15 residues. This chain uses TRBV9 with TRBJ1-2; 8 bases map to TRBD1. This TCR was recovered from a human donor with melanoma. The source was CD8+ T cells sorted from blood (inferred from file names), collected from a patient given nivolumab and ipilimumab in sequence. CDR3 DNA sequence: TGTGCCAGCAGCGGAACAAAACAGGGGGGCTATGGCTACACCTTC. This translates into CASSGTKQGGYGYTF.